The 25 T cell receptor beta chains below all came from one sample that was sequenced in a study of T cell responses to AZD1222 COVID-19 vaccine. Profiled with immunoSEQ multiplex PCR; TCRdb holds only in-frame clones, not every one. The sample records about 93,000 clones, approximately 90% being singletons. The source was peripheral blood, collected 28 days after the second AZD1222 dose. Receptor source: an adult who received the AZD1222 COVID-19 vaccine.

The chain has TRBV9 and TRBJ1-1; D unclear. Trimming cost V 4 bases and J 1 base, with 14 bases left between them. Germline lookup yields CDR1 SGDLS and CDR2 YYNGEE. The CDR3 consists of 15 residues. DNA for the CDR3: TGTGCCAGCAGCCCCCAAGAGTTTCGGAACACTGAAGCTTTCTTT. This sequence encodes CASSPQEFRNTEAFF. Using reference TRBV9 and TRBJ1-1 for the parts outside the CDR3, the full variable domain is DSGVTQTPKHLITATGQRVTLRCSPRSGDLSVYWYQQSLDQGLQFLIQYYNGEERAKGNILERFSAQQFPDLHSELNLSSLELGDSALYFCASSPQEFRNTEAFFGQGTRLTVV.

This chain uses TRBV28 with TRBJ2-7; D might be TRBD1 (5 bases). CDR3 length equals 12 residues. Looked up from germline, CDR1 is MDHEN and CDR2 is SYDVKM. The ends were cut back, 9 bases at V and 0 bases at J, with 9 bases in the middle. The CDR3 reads CASEDSSYEQYF. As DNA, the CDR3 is TGTGCCAGTGAAGACAGCTCCTACGAGCAGTACTTC.

The CDR3 here is CASSPKPRLNTEAFF. CDR3 coding DNA: TGTGCCAGCTCACCGAAGCCGCGGCTTAACACTGAAGCTTTCTTT. V usage is TRBV18 and J usage is TRBJ1-1; no definite D call. The CDR3 runs 15 residues. From germline, CDR1 is KGHSH and CDR2 LQKENI. Trimming took off 3 bases at V and 2 bases at J, with 13 bases between the two ends.

The CDR3 DNA is TGTGCCAGCAGTTACTCGGGACCCCGCTACGAGCAGTACTTC. It is translated as CASSYSGPRYEQYF. The chain couples TRBV6-2 or TRBV6-3 to TRBJ2-7; either TRBD1 or TRBD2 may fit D (5 bases each). CDR3 length: 14 residues. V was shortened by 0 bases and J by 3 bases, with 9 bases between the two germline ends. In germline, CDR1 is MNHEY, CDR2 SVGEGT.

CDR3 bases: TGTGCCAGCACCCCAAGAGGGACAGGGGACACTGAAGCTTTCTTT. It yields the protein CASTPRGTGDTEAFF. V usage is TRBV7-9 and J usage is TRBJ1-1; 10 nucleotides agree with TRBD1. The J segment lost 3 bases and the V segment lost 7 bases, leaving 8 bases of the junction unmatched. The CDR3 loop spans 15 amino acids. CDR1 SEHNR and CDR2 FQNEAQ come from the germline V gene (reference sequence).

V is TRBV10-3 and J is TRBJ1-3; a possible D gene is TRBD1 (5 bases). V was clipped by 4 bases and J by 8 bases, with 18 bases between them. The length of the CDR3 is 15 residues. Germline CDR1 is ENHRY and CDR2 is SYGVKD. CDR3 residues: CAISGQFTGVDTIYF. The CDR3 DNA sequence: TGTGCCATCAGTGGACAGTTTACGGGGGTAGACACCATATATTTT.

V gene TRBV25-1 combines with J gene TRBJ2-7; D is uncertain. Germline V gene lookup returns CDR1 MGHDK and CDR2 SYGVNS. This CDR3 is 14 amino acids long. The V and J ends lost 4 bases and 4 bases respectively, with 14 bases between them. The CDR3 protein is CASSAAESIYEQYF. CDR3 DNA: TGTGCCAGCAGTGCGGCGGAGTCGATATACGAGCAGTACTTC.

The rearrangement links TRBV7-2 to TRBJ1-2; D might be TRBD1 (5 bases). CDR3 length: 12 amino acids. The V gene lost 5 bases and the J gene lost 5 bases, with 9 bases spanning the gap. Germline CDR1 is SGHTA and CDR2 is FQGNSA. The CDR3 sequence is CASSIQGYGYTF. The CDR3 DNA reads TGTGCCAGCAGCATCCAGGGATATGGCTACACCTTC.

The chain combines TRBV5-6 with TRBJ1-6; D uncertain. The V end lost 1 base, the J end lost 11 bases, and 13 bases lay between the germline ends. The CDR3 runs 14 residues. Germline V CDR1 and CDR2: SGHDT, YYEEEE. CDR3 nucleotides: TGTGCCAGCAGCTTGAGTCCAAAAGGGACACCCCTCCACTTT. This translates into CASSLSPKGTPLHF.

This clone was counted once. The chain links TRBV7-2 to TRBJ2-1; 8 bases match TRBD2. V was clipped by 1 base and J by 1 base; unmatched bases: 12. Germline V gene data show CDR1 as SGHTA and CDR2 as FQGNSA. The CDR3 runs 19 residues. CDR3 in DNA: TGTGCCAGCAGCTTAGTCGGTAGCGGGGAAATTATATCCTACAATGAGCAGTTCTTC. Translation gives CASSLVGSGEIISYNEQFF. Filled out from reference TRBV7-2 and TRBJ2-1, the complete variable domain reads GAGVSQSPSNKVTEKGKDVELRCDPISGHTALYWYRQSLGQGLEFLIYFQGNSAPDKSGLPSDRFSAERTGGSVSTLTIQRTQQEDSAVYLCASSLVGSGEIISYNEQFFGPGTRLTVL.

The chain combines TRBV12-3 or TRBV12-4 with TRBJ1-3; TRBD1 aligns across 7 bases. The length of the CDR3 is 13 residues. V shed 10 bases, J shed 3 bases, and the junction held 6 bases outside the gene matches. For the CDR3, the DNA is TGTGCCATCGGACAGGCCAGTGGAAACACCATATATTTT. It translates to CAIGQASGNTIYF.

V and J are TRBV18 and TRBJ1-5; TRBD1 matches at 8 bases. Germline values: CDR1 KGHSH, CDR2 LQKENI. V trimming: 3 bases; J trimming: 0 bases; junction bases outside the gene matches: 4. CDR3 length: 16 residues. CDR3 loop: CASSPTGVDSNQPQHF. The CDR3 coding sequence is TGTGCCAGCTCACCGACAGGGGTGGATAGCAATCAGCCCCAGCATTTT. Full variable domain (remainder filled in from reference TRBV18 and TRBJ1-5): NAGVMQNPRHLVRRRGQEARLRCSPMKGHSHVYWYRQLPEEGLKFMVYLQKENIIDESGMPKERFSAEFPKEGPSILRIQQVVRGDSAAYFCASSPTGVDSNQPQHFGDGTRLSIL.

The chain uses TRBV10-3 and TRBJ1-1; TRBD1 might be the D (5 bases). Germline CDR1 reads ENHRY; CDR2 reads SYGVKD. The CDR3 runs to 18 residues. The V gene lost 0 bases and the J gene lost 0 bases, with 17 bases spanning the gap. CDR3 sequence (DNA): TGTGCCATCAGTGAGTCGGGGAGGGGACTTCAGATGAACACTGAAGCTTTCTTT. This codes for CAISESGRGLQMNTEAFF.

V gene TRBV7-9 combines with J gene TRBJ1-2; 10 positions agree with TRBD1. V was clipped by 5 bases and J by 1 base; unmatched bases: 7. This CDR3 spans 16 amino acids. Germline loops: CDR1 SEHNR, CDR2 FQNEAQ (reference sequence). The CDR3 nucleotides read TGTGCCAGCAGCCACTCGGGGACAGGGGATAACTATGGCTACACCTTC. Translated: CASSHSGTGDNYGYTF.

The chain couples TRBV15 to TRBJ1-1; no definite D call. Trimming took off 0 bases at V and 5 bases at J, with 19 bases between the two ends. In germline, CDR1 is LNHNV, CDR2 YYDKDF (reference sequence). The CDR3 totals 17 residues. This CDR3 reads CATSRDWPLRGITEAFF. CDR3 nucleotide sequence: TGTGCCACCAGCAGAGATTGGCCTCTAAGAGGTATAACTGAAGCTTTCTTT. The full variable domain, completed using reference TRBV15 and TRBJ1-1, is DAMVIQNPRYQVTQFGKPVTLSCSQTLNHNVMYWYQQKSSQAPKLLFHYYDKDFNNEADTPDNFQSRRPNTSFCFLDIRSPGLGDTAMYLCATSRDWPLRGITEAFFGQGTRLTVV.

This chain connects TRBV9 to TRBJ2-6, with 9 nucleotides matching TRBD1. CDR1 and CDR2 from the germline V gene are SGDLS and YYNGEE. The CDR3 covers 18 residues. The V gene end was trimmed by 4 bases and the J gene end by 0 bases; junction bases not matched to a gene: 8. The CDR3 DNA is TGTGCCAGCAGCTCCGCTAACAGGGGGCCCTCTGGGGCCAACGTCCTGACTTTC. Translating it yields CASSSANRGPSGANVLTF.

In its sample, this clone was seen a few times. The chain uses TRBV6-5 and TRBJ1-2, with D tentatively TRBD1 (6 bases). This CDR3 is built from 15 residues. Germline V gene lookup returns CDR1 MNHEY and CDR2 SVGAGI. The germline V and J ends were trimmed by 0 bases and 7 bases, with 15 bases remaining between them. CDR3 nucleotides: TGTGCCAGCAGTTACTCGAGGGGGGGCGCAAGTGGCTACACCTTC. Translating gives CASSYSRGGASGYTF.

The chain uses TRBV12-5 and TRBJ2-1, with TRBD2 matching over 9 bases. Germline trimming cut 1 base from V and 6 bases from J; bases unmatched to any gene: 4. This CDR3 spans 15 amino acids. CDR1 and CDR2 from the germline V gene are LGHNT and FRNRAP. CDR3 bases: TGTGCTAGTGGTTTGGGGCTAGCGGGATTCAATGAGCAGTTCTTC. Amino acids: CASGLGLAGFNEQFF. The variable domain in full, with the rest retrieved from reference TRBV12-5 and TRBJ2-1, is DARVTQTPRHKVTEMGQEVTMRCQPILGHNTVFWYRQTMMQGLELLAYFRNRAPLDDSGMPKDRFSAEMPDATLATLKIQPSEPRDSAVYFCASGLGLAGFNEQFFGPGTRLTVL.

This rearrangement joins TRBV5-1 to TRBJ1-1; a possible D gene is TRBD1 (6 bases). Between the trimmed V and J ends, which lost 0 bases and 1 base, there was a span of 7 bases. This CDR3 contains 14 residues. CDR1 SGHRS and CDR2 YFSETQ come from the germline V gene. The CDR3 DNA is TGCGCCAGCAGCTTGGGGGACAAGAACACTGAAGCTTTCTTT. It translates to CASSLGDKNTEAFF.

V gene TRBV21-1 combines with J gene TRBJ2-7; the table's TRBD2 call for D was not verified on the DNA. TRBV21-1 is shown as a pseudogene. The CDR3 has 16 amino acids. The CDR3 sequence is CASSKGSGKSSYEQYF. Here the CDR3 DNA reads TGTGCCAGCAGCAAAGGGAGTGGAAAAAGCTCCTACGAGCAGTACTTC.

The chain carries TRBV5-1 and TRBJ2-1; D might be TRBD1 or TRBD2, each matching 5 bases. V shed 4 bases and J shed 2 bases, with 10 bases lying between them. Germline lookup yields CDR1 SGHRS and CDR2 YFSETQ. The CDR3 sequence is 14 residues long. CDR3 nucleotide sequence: TGCGCCAGCAGCCGGGACCAACCCTACAATGAGCAGTTCTTC. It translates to CASSRDQPYNEQFF.

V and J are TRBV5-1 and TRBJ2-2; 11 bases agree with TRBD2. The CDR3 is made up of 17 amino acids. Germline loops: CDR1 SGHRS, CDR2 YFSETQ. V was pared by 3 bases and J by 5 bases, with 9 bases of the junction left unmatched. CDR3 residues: CASSWAGTSGGTGELFF. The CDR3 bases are TGCGCCAGCAGCTGGGCCGGGACTAGCGGAGGAACCGGGGAGCTGTTTTTT.

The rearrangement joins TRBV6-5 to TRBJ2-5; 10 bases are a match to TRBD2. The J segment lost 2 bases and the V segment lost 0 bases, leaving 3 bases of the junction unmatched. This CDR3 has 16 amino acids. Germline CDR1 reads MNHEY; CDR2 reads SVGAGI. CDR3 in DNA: TGTGCCAGCAGTTACTCCGGACTAGCGGAACAAGAGACCCAGTACTTC. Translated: CASSYSGLAEQETQYF.

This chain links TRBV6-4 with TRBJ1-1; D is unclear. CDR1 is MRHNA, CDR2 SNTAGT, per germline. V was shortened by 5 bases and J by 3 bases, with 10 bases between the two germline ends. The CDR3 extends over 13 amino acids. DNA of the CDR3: TGTGCCAGCAGTCAGCAAAGGTACACTGAAGCTTTCTTT. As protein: CASSQQRYTEAFF.

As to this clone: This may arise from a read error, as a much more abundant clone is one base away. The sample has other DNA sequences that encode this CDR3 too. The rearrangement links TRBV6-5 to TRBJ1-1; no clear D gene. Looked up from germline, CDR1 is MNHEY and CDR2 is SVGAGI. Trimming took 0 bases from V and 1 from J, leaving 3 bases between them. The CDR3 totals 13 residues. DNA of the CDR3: TGTGCCAGCAGTTACTCAGAGAACACTGAAGCTTTCTTT. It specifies CASSYSENTEAFF.